This is a list of T cell receptor beta chains from one sample in a study of beta chain features in type 1 diabetes. TCRdb's table, derived via immunoSEQ multiplex PCR, lists solely in-frame clones and lacks some. Found here are about 270,000 clones, 14% of them singletons; the top ten hold over 0.015%. The sample consisted of naive CD4+ T cells from blood. The receptors come from a man between 25 and 39 years old with type 1 diabetes. Both conserved end residues are part of each CDR3. Fields, in order: clone size, J gene, D gene, V gene, CDR3 DNA, CDR3 protein. The D gene is left open where the match is weak. The size of a clone is reported for some rows only, either as once, few or many, or as a class for expanded clones.

- TRBJ2-7 - TRBV18 TGTGCCAGCTCACCGATATCAGGATTAGACCACGAGCAGTACTTC CASSPISGLDHEQYF
few TRBJ2-7 - TRBV6-5 TGTGCCAGCAGTTACTCGAGACTGCCTTTCTACGAGCAGTACTTC CASSYSRLPFYEQYF
- TRBJ2-3 TRBD2 TRBV7-9 TGTGCCAGCAGCTCCGGGACTATCACAGATACGCAGTATTTT CASSSGTITDTQYF
few TRBJ2-7 - TRBV28 TGTGCCAGCAGTTTCCAGGGTCCCTACGAGCAGTACTTC CASSFQGPYEQYF
- TRBJ2-5 - TRBV29-1 TGCAGCGTTGCAAATCCAGCGGCGCAAGAGACCCAGTACTTC CSVANPAAQETQYF
- TRBJ2-5 TRBD1 TRBV9 TGTGCCAGCAGCAAGGGACAGCCACAAGAGACCCAGTACTTC CASSKGQPQETQYF
- TRBJ1-4 - TRBV28 TGTGCCAGCAGTTTATACAGATTAGGCGAAAAACTGTTTTTT CASSLYRLGEKLFF
few TRBJ1-4 TRBD1 TRBV15 TGTGCCACCAGCAGAGATGGGACAGGGCGCGAAAAACTGTTTTTT CATSRDGTGREKLFF
few TRBJ2-1 TRBD2 TRBV6-5 TGTGCCAGCAGATCACTAGCGGCGGGGCCCAATGAGCAGTTCTTC CASRSLAAGPNEQFF
few TRBJ2-1 TRBD1 TRBV29-1 TGCAGCGTTGCGGGGACAGGGACCTACAATGAGCAGTTCTTC CSVAGTGTYNEQFF
- TRBJ2-6 - TRBV28 TGTGCCAGCAGTTTCGTCTCTGGGGCCAACGTCCTGACTTTC CASSFVSGANVLTF
few TRBJ2-5 TRBD2 TRBV27 TGTGCCAGCAGTTTAGGACTAGCGGGAGTGGAGACCCAGTACTTC CASSLGLAGVETQYF
- TRBJ2-1 - TRBV5-6 TGTGCCAGCAGCTCTCCCGTGACAGCGAACAATGAGCAGTTCTTC CASSSPVTANNEQFF
few TRBJ2-7 TRBD1 TRBV11-1 TGTGCCAGCAGCCCCGGTGGACAGGGGGGTAACTACGAGCAGTACTTC CASSPGGQGGNYEQYF
- TRBJ2-3 - TRBV18 TGTGCCAGCTCACCAGTATATACTAGCACAGATACGCAGTATTTT CASSPVYTSTDTQYF
- TRBJ1-2 - TRBV18 TGTGCCAGCTCACCAGCAGGGTGGAGCTATGGCTACACCTTC CASSPAGWSYGYTF
- TRBJ1-5 TRBD1 TRBV5-1 TGCGCCAGCAGCTCGACAGGGGGAGGAAATCAGCCCCAGCATTTT CASSSTGGGNQPQHF
- TRBJ2-7 - TRBV7-9 TGTGCCAGCAGAACACAGGTTAACGAGCAGTACTTC CASRTQVNEQYF
- TRBJ1-1 - TRBV2 TGTGCCAGCACCGAGGAAGGGGACACTGAAGCTTTCTTT CASTEEGDTEAFF
- TRBJ2-5 - TRBV7-9 TGTGCCAGCAGCACGCAGTGGTACCAAGAGACCCAGTACTTC CASSTQWYQETQYF
- TRBJ1-1 TRBD1 TRBV30 TGTGCCTGGAGTTTACAGGGGCGACCTTTCTTT CAWSLQGRPFF
- TRBJ1-4 TRBD1 TRBV10-3 TGTGCCATCAGTGGGACAGGCGGAGGGGAAAAACTGTTTTTT CAISGTGGGEKLFF
- TRBJ1-2 TRBD1 TRBV6-5 TGTGCCAGCAGTTATGGGACAGACTATGGCTACACCTTC CASSYGTDYGYTF
- TRBJ2-2 - TRBV29-1 TGCAGCGCCCTCGAACATTTCGCGAACACCGGGGAGCTGCTTTTT CSALEHFANTGELLF
- TRBJ1-1 - TRBV10-3 TGTGCCATCAGTCCCAGAGAGGGCGACACTGAAGCTTTCTTT CAISPREGDTEAFF
- TRBJ2-5 - TRBV5-1 TGCGCCAGCAGCTTCTTAGGGGTGGAAGAGACCCAGTACTTC CASSFLGVEETQYF
few TRBJ1-5 - TRBV4-1 TGCGCCAGCAGCCAGGCAGGGCTGGAGCCCCAGCATTTT CASSQAGLEPQHF
few TRBJ2-1 - TRBV5-6 TGTGCCAGCAGCTACCCGAGAGGTGAGCAGTTCTTC CASSYPRGEQFF
- TRBJ2-1 TRBD2 TRBV4-3 TGCGCCAGCAGCCAAGGGGGACTAGCGGAGGATGAGCAGTTCTTC CASSQGGLAEDEQFF